This T cell receptor (beta chain) emerged from a study of cytomegalovirus exposure and HLA in healthy donors. In the study overall: Roughly 85 million unique TCRs from HLA-typed donors were held in an early release of data.

It was with 60 Vbeta and 13 Jbeta primers that the PCR ran. Clones were read by immunoSEQ multiplex PCR, and TCRdb kept only the in-frame ones, dropping some. The sample yields 170,000 or so clones, roughly 78% seen once. Whole-study findings and limits: Fewer N-insertions than the approximately 700-donor mean were reportedly shown by an Asian-associated ancestry cluster in a later analysis.

This clone occurred once. Its specificity is unknown. V was clipped by 7 bases and J by 3 bases; unmatched bases: 4. This CDR3 region has 13 residues. In germline, CDR1 is SEHNR, CDR2 FQNEAQ (reference sequence). The rearrangement uses TRBV7-9 and TRBJ1-2; 8 bases fit TRBD1. Sequenced: PBMCs. The receptor's source is a woman in her forties or fifties in good health and CMV-seropositive. The CDR3 reads CASTTGGDYGYTF. The DNA of the CDR3 is TGTGCCAGCACTACAGGGGGGGACTATGGCTACACCTTC.